This TCR beta chain derives from a study of T cells in Graves' hyperthyroidism and ophthalmopathy. Subjects aged 18 to 65 presented with newly diagnosed hyperthyroidism of less than 2 months' duration. A patient was excluded if there was uncontrolled infection, other autoimmune disease, pregnancy or lactation. This clonotype appeared many times. The target antigen is unknown. RNA transcripts served as the template for amplifying TCR beta CDR3 regions. The TCR CDR3 was amplified in a first-round RT-PCR using the HTBI primer set. MiXCR, applied by TCRdb to the multiplex PCR reads, yields one record per CDR3 protein. The sample yields about 260,000 distinct CDR3 sequences, less than 30% seen once. General study results and limits: The majority of expanded thyroid clonotypes above 0.001 also appeared in blood. Progression to ophthalmopathy was predicted a median of 6.5 months early.

This sequence originates from a man between 35 and 55 years old with Graves' hyperthyroidism that later progressed to Graves' ophthalmopathy. The sequenced sample was blood.

CDR3 loop: CASSEAFGRANSPLHF. The CDR3 DNA is TGTGCCAGCAGTGAAGCCTTCGGACGAGCCAATTCACCCCTCCACTTT. The chain employs TRBV6-1 and TRBJ1-6; D unresolved. Trimming took 0 bases from V and 7 from J, leaving 13 bases between them. Germline V gene data show CDR1 as MNHNS and CDR2 as SASEGT. The CDR3 totals 16 residues.